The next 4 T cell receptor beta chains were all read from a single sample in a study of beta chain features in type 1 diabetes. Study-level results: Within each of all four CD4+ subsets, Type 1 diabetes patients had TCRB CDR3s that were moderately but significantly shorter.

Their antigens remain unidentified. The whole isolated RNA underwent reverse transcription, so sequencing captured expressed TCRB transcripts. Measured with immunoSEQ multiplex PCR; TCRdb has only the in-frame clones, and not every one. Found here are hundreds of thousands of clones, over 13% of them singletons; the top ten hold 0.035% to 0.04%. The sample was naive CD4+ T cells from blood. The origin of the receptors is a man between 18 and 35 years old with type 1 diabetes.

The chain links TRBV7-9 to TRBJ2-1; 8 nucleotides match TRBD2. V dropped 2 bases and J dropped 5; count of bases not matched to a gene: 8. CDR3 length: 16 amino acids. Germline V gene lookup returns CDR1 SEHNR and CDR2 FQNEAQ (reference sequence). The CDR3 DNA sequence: TGTGCCAGCAGCTTACTTCCCGGGAGGGCCCACAATGAGCAGTTCTTC. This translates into CASSLLPGRAHNEQFF. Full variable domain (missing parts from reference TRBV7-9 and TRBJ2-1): DTGVSQNPRHKITKRGQNVTFRCDPISEHNRLYWYRQTLGQGPEFLTYFQNEAQLEKSRLLSDRFSAERPKGSFSTLEIQRTEQGDSAMYLCASSLLPGRAHNEQFFGPGTRLTVL.

CDR3 bases: TGTGCCTGGAGGCAGGGACCCCCCTACGAGCAGTACTTC. Protein product: CAWRQGPPYEQYF. The rearrangement links TRBV30 to TRBJ2-7; D may be TRBD1 or TRBD2 (5 bases each). This CDR3 region has 13 residues. The V gene's germline CDR1 is GTSNPN and CDR2 SVGIG (reference sequence). V was cut by 3 bases and J by 2 bases, with 11 bases left in between.

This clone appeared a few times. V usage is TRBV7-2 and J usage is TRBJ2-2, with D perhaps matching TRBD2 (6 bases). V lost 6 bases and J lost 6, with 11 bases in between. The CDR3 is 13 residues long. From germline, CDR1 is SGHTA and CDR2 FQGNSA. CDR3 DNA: TGTGCCAGCAGGACTAGTTTGGCCGGGGAGCTGTTTTTT. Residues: CASRTSLAGELFF. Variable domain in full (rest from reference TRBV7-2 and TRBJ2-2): GAGVSQSPSNKVTEKGKDVELRCDPISGHTALYWYRQSLGQGLEFLIYFQGNSAPDKSGLPSDRFSAERTGGSVSTLTIQRTQQEDSAVYLCASRTSLAGELFFGEGSRLTVL.

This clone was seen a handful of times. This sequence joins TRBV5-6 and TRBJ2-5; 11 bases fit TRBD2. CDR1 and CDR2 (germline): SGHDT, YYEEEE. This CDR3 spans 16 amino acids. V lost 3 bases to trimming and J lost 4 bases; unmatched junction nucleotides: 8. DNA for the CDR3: TGTGCCAGCAGCTCCAGGACTAGCGGGTCGCGAGAGACCCAGTACTTC. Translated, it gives CASSSRTSGSRETQYF.